The clone carrying this T cell receptor beta chain was seen more than once but under ten times. These data belong to a study of blood T cells in healthy people across ages. Study at large: T cells yielded about one barcoded beta molecule per two cells through template switching.

It was with a sample-barcoded 5' primer and a J-beta primer mix that a second PCR of roughly 7 to 11 cycles was run. Every cDNA molecule bore a tag from a template-switch adaptor containing 12 random nucleotides. TCRdb re-called the 5' RACE reads with MiXCR, one entry per CDR3 protein. The sample includes 1.5 million to 2 million distinct CDR3 sequences, approximately 50% of them seen just once. V lost 1 base, J lost 8 bases, and 11 bases lay in between. This CDR3 region has 13 residues. CDR1 and CDR2 (germline): MNHEY, SVGAGI. The origin of this receptor is a woman aged 40-49 years in good health. This chain links TRBV6-5 with TRBJ1-2, with D hard to call. The sequenced sample was blood. The CDR3 DNA follows: TGTGCCAGCAGTTACTTCGCCGGGGAAGGCTACACCTTC. Its protein is CASSYFAGEGYTF.